The 21 T cell receptor beta chains below were found in one sample sequenced in a study of cytomegalovirus exposure and HLA in healthy donors. The PCR was carried out with 60 Vbeta primers and 13 Jbeta primers. TCRdb's copy holds only in-frame clones and misses some; the assay was immunoSEQ multiplex PCR. The table has 150,000 to 200,000 clones, 62% seen once. Sequencing was carried out using PBMCs. The receptors originated from a man between 35 and 55 years old in good health and CMV-seronegative.

This clone was recorded only once. The J gene is TRBJ2-3, the V gene TRBV28; TRBD2 aligns across 11 bases. The CDR3 covers 15 residues. Germline CDR1 and CDR2: MDHEN and SYDVKM. With V trimmed by 1 base and J by 3 bases, 0 bases remained unmatched. The CDR3 DNA sequence: TGTGCCAGCAGTTTATCTAGCGGGAGGACAGATACGCAGTATTTT. Its translation is CASSLSSGRTDTQYF.

This chain links TRBV2 with TRBJ2-1, with 8 positions matching TRBD2. Germline V gene lookup returns CDR1 SNHLY and CDR2 FYNNEI. The J segment lost 7 bases and the V segment lost 2 bases, leaving 10 bases of the junction unmatched. The CDR3 contains 16 residues. The CDR3 reads CASSEQAGGARNEQFF. The CDR3 DNA reads as TGTGCCAGCAGTGAACAGGCGGGAGGCGCCCGAAATGAGCAGTTCTTC.

In the case of this clone: Its ends do not fully match the called genes, so a read error is possible. The V gene is TRBV2, the J gene TRBJ1-2; 7 bases align to TRBD1. There are 12 residues in the CDR3. Per the germline V gene, CDR1 is SNHLY and CDR2 is FYNNEI. The CDR3 region is CASSERGQRGAF. Written as DNA, the CDR3 is TGTGCCAGCAGTGAAAGGGGACAGAGAGGCGCCTTC.

The chain is built from TRBV6-4 and TRBJ2-2; 8 bases fit TRBD2. The CDR3 consists of 14 residues. With V trimmed by 7 bases and J by 6 bases, 7 bases remained unmatched. CDR1 and CDR2 from the germline V gene are MRHNA and SNTAGT. CDR3 DNA: TGTGCCAGCAAGACTAGCGCTGGGGCCGGGGAGCTGTTTTTT. Translating it yields CASKTSAGAGELFF.

The chain links TRBV28 to TRBJ2-2, with TRBD1 matching over 9 bases. J lost 3 bases, V lost 5 bases, and 7 bases had no gene match. The germline V gene has CDR1 MDHEN and CDR2 SYDVKM. The CDR3 extends over 16 amino acids. CDR3: CASSTNGQGHTGELFF. CDR3 coding DNA: TGTGCCAGCAGTACCAATGGACAGGGGCACACCGGGGAGCTGTTTTTT.

This clone was counted between two and nine times. The rearrangement uses TRBV12-5 and TRBJ2-7; D remains ambiguous. CDR1 LGHNT and CDR2 FRNRAP come from the germline V gene. CDR3 size: 11 residues. V was trimmed by 5 bases and J by 3 bases, leaving 5 bases between them. CDR3 residues: CASGPHYEQYF. The CDR3 DNA sequence: TGTGCTAGTGGTCCCCACTACGAGCAGTACTTC. The whole variable domain, filled in from reference TRBV12-5 and TRBJ2-7, reads DARVTQTPRHKVTEMGQEVTMRCQPILGHNTVFWYRQTMMQGLELLAYFRNRAPLDDSGMPKDRFSAEMPDATLATLKIQPSEPRDSAVYFCASGPHYEQYFGPGTRLTVT.

This clone was counted only a few times. The chain is built from TRBV2 and TRBJ1-4; maybe TRBD1 (5 bases). Trimming left V 7 bases short and J 8 bases short, with 11 bases between. Per germline, CDR1 SNHLY and CDR2 FYNNEI. This CDR3 is built from 12 residues. The CDR3 sequence is CASKGLEEKLFF. The CDR3 nucleotides read TGTGCCAGCAAGGGGCTCGAGGAAAAACTGTTTTTT. Full variable domain (missing parts from reference TRBV2 and TRBJ1-4): EPEVTQTPSHQVTQMGQEVILRCVPISNHLYFYWYRQILGQKVEFLVSFYNNEISEKSEIFDDQFSVERPDGSNFTLKIRSTKLEDSAMYFCASKGLEEKLFFGSGTQLSVL.

This chain uses TRBV19 with TRBJ1-5, with D possibly TRBD1 on 5 matching bases. The CDR3 contains 16 residues. Germline V gene sequence: CDR1 LNHDA, CDR2 SQIVND (reference sequence). The V gene lost 7 bases and the J gene lost 2 bases, with 18 bases spanning the gap. CDR3 DNA: TGTGCCAGTAACACATTCAGGGAAAGGGGCAATCAGCCCCAGCATTTT. Amino acids: CASNTFRERGNQPQHF.

This clone was seen only a few times. The chain carries TRBV2 and TRBJ2-5; D is possibly TRBD2 (7 bases). Looked up from germline, CDR1 is SNHLY and CDR2 is FYNNEI. V lost 8 bases and J 3 bases, leaving 13 bases between the germline ends. The CDR3 has 13 residues. For the CDR3, the DNA is TGTGCCAGCGGGGGGGGCTACGAAGAGACCCAGTACTTC. Translating gives CASGGGYEETQYF.

The table lists this clone with a count of one. The chain has TRBV30 and TRBJ1-6, with 7 bases fitting TRBD1. The CDR3 has 16 amino acids. CDR1 and CDR2 from the germline V gene are GTSNPN and SVGIG (reference sequence). V dropped 3 bases and J dropped 11; count of bases not matched to a gene: 16. The CDR3 region is CAWRTRDLGGPPPLHF. DNA for the CDR3: TGTGCCTGGAGGACCAGGGACCTAGGGGGCCCGCCACCCCTCCACTTT.

This clone has just a few counts. The V gene is TRBV6-5, the J gene TRBJ2-7, with a tentative D call TRBD2 (6 bases). The germline V gene has CDR1 MNHEY and CDR2 SVGAGI. There are 15 residues in the CDR3. With 3 bases removed from V and 4 bases from J, the gap between germline ends came to 16 bases. CDR3 sequence (DNA): TGTGCCAGCAGTTATAGAGCAGGCGGGATTTACGAGCAGTACTTC. Protein product: CASSYRAGGIYEQYF.

This chain connects TRBV5-5 to TRBJ1-4; the D gene is possibly TRBD1 (6 bases). The V and J ends lost 4 bases and 6 bases respectively, with 22 bases between them. Germline assignment: CDR1 SGHKS and CDR2 YYEKEE (reference sequence). The CDR3 is 17 amino acids. CDR3 nucleotides: TGTGCCAGCAGCCCGAGAGCGGGGAGAGGGGGATATGAAAAACTGTTTTTT. This sequence encodes CASSPRAGRGGYEKLFF.

The gene calls are TRBV5-1 and TRBJ2-3; weak D call: TRBD2 (5 bases). The CDR3 totals 13 residues. Germline V lookup: CDR1 SGHRS, CDR2 YFSETQ. The V and J ends lost 6 bases and 2 bases respectively, with 10 bases between them. CDR3 amino acids: CASKTGVTDTQYF. Here the CDR3 DNA reads TGCGCCAGCAAAACCGGGGTCACAGATACGCAGTATTTT.

The CDR3 reads CASTVSGVGELFF. In nucleotides, the CDR3 is TGTGCCAGTACCGTATCGGGGGTCGGGGAGCTGTTTTTT. The chain uses TRBV19 and TRBJ2-2; weak D call: TRBD2 (6 bases). V shed 7 bases and J shed 7 bases, with 13 bases lying between them. The length of the CDR3 is 13 residues. Germline assignment: CDR1 LNHDA and CDR2 SQIVND (reference sequence). The variable domain in full, with the rest retrieved from reference TRBV19 and TRBJ2-2, is DGGITQSPKYLFRKEGQNVTLSCEQNLNHDAMYWYRQDPGQGLRLIYYSQIVNDFQKGDIAEGYSVSREKKESFPLTVTSAQKNPTAFYLCASTVSGVGELFFGEGSRLTVL.

This chain links TRBV5-1 with TRBJ2-1, with 8 bases matching TRBD1. Germline-derived CDR1 and CDR2 are SGHRS and YFSETQ. With V trimmed by 0 bases and J by 7 bases, 6 bases remained unmatched. The CDR3 has 15 amino acids. CDR3 residues: CASSLGTGRGNEQFF. The CDR3, as DNA: TGCGCCAGCAGCTTGGGGACAGGGCGTGGAAATGAGCAGTTCTTC.

The CDR3 nucleotides read TGTGCCAGTAGTCCGAGGGACAGGGGGCATGAAAAACTGTTTTTT. It is translated as CASSPRDRGHEKLFF. This sequence joins TRBV19 and TRBJ1-4, with TRBD1 matching 12 bases. CDR3 size: 15 residues. With V trimmed by 5 bases and J by 6 bases, 4 bases remained unmatched. Germline V CDR1 and CDR2: LNHDA, SQIVND (reference sequence). The entire variable domain, with the rest obtained from reference TRBV19 and TRBJ1-4, is as follows: DGGITQSPKYLFRKEGQNVTLSCEQNLNHDAMYWYRQDPGQGLRLIYYSQIVNDFQKGDIAEGYSVSREKKESFPLTVTSAQKNPTAFYLCASSPRDRGHEKLFFGSGTQLSVL.

V is TRBV6-5 and J is TRBJ1-5; the match to TRBD1 covers 7 bases. Looked up from germline, CDR1 is MNHEY and CDR2 is SVGAGI. V shed 0 bases, J shed 6 bases, and the junction held 5 bases outside the gene matches. CDR3 size: 15 residues. For the CDR3, the DNA is TGTGCCAGCAGTTACTCTACAGGGGCAGGTCAGCCCCAGCATTTT. Protein product: CASSYSTGAGQPQHF.

The V call is TRBV7-6, the J call TRBJ2-5, with D perhaps TRBD2 (6 bases). This CDR3 contains 14 residues. Trimming left V 5 bases short and J 5 bases short, with 15 bases between. Germline V gives CDR1 SGHVS, CDR2 FNYEAQ. The CDR3 DNA follows: TGTGCCAGCAGCCCCCGGGACTCCAGGGAGACCCAGTACTTC. It yields the protein CASSPRDSRETQYF.

This clone came up once. V and J are TRBV20-1 and TRBJ2-3; tentatively, D is TRBD2 (6 bases). The germline V gene encodes CDR1 DFQATT and CDR2 SNEGSKA (reference sequence). This CDR3 is 11 amino acids long. V dropped 3 bases and J dropped 14 bases, with 15 bases sitting between them. The CDR3 is CSASRGQGGYF. The CDR3 nucleotides are TGCAGTGCTAGTCGGGGTCAGGGAGGGTATTTT.

The chain employs TRBV7-2 and TRBJ2-7; D possibly corresponds to TRBD1 (5 bases). The CDR3 sequence is 15 residues long. CDR1 SGHTA and CDR2 FQGNSA come from the germline V gene. V was cut by 1 base and J by 4 bases, with 14 bases left in between. The CDR3 region has the DNA TGTGCCAGCAGCTTAGAGTGGCAGGGTACGTACGAGCAGTACTTC. Protein: CASSLEWQGTYEQYF. Variable domain in full (rest from reference TRBV7-2 and TRBJ2-7): GAGVSQSPSNKVTEKGKDVELRCDPISGHTALYWYRQSLGQGLEFLIYFQGNSAPDKSGLPSDRFSAERTGGSVSTLTIQRTQQEDSAVYLCASSLEWQGTYEQYFGPGTRLTVT.

This clone was counted a single time. At one of its ends the junction is not consistent with the germline gene, which may arise from a read error. The chain couples TRBV11-3 to TRBJ2-3; 9 bases are shared with TRBD2. CDR1 and CDR2 (germline): SGHNT, YENEEA. This CDR3 has 13 residues. CDR3 loop: CASSGTSRDTQYF. The CDR3 nucleotides read TGTGCCAGCAGCGGGACTAGCAGAGATACGCAGTATTTT.